These 25 T cell receptor beta chains came from one sample sequenced in a study of identical twins. Each CDR3 protein is one row after TCRdb ran MiXCR on the 5' RACE reads. The table records under 500,000 distinct CDR3 sequences, roughly 13% of them present only once. Separately, the same data were catalogued under a study of yellow fever vaccine responses in identical twins.

The sequenced material came from CD4+ T cells sorted from blood. These receptor sequences come from a woman under 30 in good health.

This clonotype has more than one count but fewer than ten. V usage is TRBV11-3 and J usage is TRBJ1-1, with TRBD1 matching over 8 bases. The germline CDR1 and CDR2 sequences are SGHNT and YENEEA. With V trimmed by 1 base and J by 11 bases, 3 bases remained unmatched. This CDR3 contains 12 residues. This CDR3 reads CASSLGQGSAFF. Here the CDR3 DNA reads TGTGCCAGCAGCTTAGGACAGGGGTCGGCTTTCTTT.

This clonotype was picked up a small number of times. The chain combines TRBV19 with TRBJ2-3; D uncertain. Germline CDR1 is LNHDA and CDR2 is SQIVND (reference sequence). The CDR3 spans 15 residues. Trimming shortened V by 6 bases and J by 1 base, and 14 bases separated the two germline ends. The CDR3 loop reads CASRKQFPGTDTQYF. As DNA, the CDR3 is TGTGCCAGTAGGAAGCAGTTTCCTGGCACAGATACGCAGTATTTT. Supplemented by reference TRBV19 and TRBJ2-3, the full variable domain reads DGGITQSPKYLFRKEGQNVTLSCEQNLNHDAMYWYRQDPGQGLRLIYYSQIVNDFQKGDIAEGYSVSREKKESFPLTVTSAQKNPTAFYLCASRKQFPGTDTQYFGPGTRLTVL.

This clonotype was observed a handful of times. The chain combines TRBV2 with TRBJ2-1, with a tentative D call TRBD2 (5 bases). Between the trimmed V and J ends, which lost 5 bases and 7 bases, there was a span of 12 bases. The CDR3 is 13 amino acids. CDR1 and CDR2 from the germline V gene are SNHLY and FYNNEI. CDR3 in amino acids: CASSTTRVNEQFF. CDR3 in DNA: TGTGCCAGCAGTACGACGAGGGTGAATGAGCAGTTCTTC.

This clonotype was found a few times. This sequence joins TRBV29-1 and TRBJ1-1; a possible D gene is TRBD1 (5 bases). Germline V CDR1 and CDR2: SQVTM, ANQGSEA. This CDR3 spans 12 amino acids. V lost 7 bases and J 6 bases, leaving 15 bases between the germline ends. The CDR3 sequence is CSALSGNAEAFF. As DNA, the CDR3 is TGCAGCGCACTTTCAGGGAATGCTGAAGCTTTCTTT.

J is TRBJ2-2 and V is TRBV4-1, with unresolved D. The CDR3 consists of 14 residues. V gave up 3 bases and J gave up 2 bases, with 7 bases separating them. Germline-derived CDR1 and CDR2 are MGHRA and YSYEKL. The CDR3 loop is CASSQPRNTGELFF. CDR3 nucleotide sequence: TGCGCCAGCAGCCAGCCTAGAAACACCGGGGAGCTGTTTTTT.

The sample holds a few counts of this clonotype. This sequence joins TRBV6-5 and TRBJ2-5, with 9 bases lining up with TRBD2. V trimming: 0 bases; J trimming: 3 bases; junction bases outside the gene matches: 5. This CDR3 has 16 residues. Per germline, CDR1 MNHEY and CDR2 SVGAGI. The CDR3 loop reads CASSYSAGGGEETQYF. CDR3 coding DNA: TGTGCCAGCAGTTACTCAGCGGGGGGAGGGGAAGAGACCCAGTACTTC.

The gene calls are TRBV12-3 or TRBV12-4 and TRBJ2-3, with 8 bases matching TRBD2. J gave up 5 bases and V 7 bases, and 8 bases lay outside the gene matches. The CDR3 totals 14 residues. CDR3 in DNA: TGTGCCAGCACTCTAAATCTAGCGGGAGATACGCAGTATTTT. It translates to CASTLNLAGDTQYF.

The rearrangement links TRBV3-1 to TRBJ2-1; 7 bases are a match to TRBD2. With V trimmed by 7 bases and J by 3 bases, 9 bases remained unmatched. The CDR3 has 15 amino acids. The germline gives CDR1 LGHDT, CDR2 YNNKEL (reference sequence). CDR3 coding DNA: TGTGCCAGCACCTCACGGGGGGTCTTCTACAATGAGCAGTTCTTC. This codes for CASTSRGVFYNEQFF.

This clonotype has more than one count but fewer than ten. The junction departs from germline at one end; a sequencing error may be responsible. This chain joins TRBV20-1 and TRBJ2-7; the match to TRBD1 covers 10 bases. The CDR3 length is 15 residues. Germline CDR1 and CDR2: DFQATT and SNEGSKA (reference sequence). The CDR3 DNA sequence: TGCAGTGCTGGAGACAGGGACAGGGGCACTTACGAGCAGTACTTC. This encodes CSAGDRDRGTYEQYF.

This clonotype turned up a few times. This chain uses TRBV5-4 with TRBJ1-2; D is perhaps TRBD1 (6 bases). Germline V CDR1 and CDR2: SGHNT, YYREEE (reference sequence). CDR3 size: 15 residues. The V and J ends lost 7 bases and 2 bases respectively, with 18 bases between them. CDR3 coding DNA: TGTGCCAGCGGGAATGGCAGGGGAACGAACTATGGCTACACCTTC. This gives the protein CASGNGRGTNYGYTF.

J is TRBJ2-5 and V is TRBV18; D unclear. This CDR3 is 14 amino acids long. Germline V gene sequence: CDR1 KGHSH, CDR2 LQKENI. V was trimmed by 1 base and J by 2 bases, leaving 8 bases between them. CDR3 in DNA: TGTGCCAGCTCACCACGTTCCTTTCAAGAGACCCAGTACTTC. Translated: CASSPRSFQETQYF.

This chain links TRBV28 with TRBJ2-6; the D call may be TRBD1 or TRBD2 (5 bases each). V shed 7 bases and J shed 4 bases, with 17 bases lying between them. Germline loops: CDR1 MDHEN, CDR2 SYDVKM. The CDR3 has 16 amino acids. This chain's CDR3 is CASTRLGVAGANVLTF. CDR3 coding DNA: TGTGCCAGCACCCGGTTGGGGGTCGCAGGGGCCAACGTCCTGACTTTC.

CDR3 nucleotides: TGTGCCAGCAGCCAGGGGAGGGTGGGTGTGTACGAGCAGTACTTC. This encodes CASSQGRVGVYEQYF. The chain links TRBV25-1 to TRBJ2-7, with a possible D match to TRBD2 (7 bases). CDR3 size: 15 residues. Germline assignment: CDR1 MGHDK and CDR2 SYGVNS. V dropped 6 bases and J dropped 4 bases, with 19 bases sitting between them.

The chain uses TRBV5-1 and TRBJ1-3; D unclear. This CDR3 has 15 residues. Trimming shortened V by 0 bases and J by 0 bases, and 7 bases separated the two germline ends. Per the germline V gene, CDR1 is SGHRS and CDR2 is YFSETQ. CDR3 in DNA: TGCGCCAGCAGCTTGGAGCCAGCCTCTGGAAACACCATATATTTT. As protein: CASSLEPASGNTIYF.

This clonotype was recorded a few times. The chain recombines TRBV20-1 with TRBJ2-1, with TRBD2 matching 7 bases. Germline V lookup: CDR1 DFQATT, CDR2 SNEGSKA (reference sequence). The CDR3 sequence is 15 residues long. V lost 3 bases to trimming and J lost 8 bases; unmatched junction nucleotides: 13. CDR3 in amino acids: CSASGVSGLVDEQFF. The CDR3 bases are TGCAGTGCTAGTGGTGTGTCCGGACTAGTCGATGAGCAGTTCTTC.

Of note for this clonotype: Mismatch with germline at one junction end may stem from a read error. This rearrangement joins TRBV20-1 to TRBJ1-5; D perhaps matches TRBD1 (5 bases). CDR1 DFQATT and CDR2 SNEGSKA come from the germline V gene (reference sequence). CDR3 length equals 16 residues. Written as DNA, the CDR3 is TGCAGTGCTAGCCCCCCGAGGGGATATAGCAATCAGCTCCAGCATTTT. Residues: CSASPPRGYSNQLQHF.

This chain uses TRBV7-9 with TRBJ2-7, with 7 bases that match TRBD1. This CDR3 contains 14 residues. Germline CDR1 SEHNR, CDR2 FQNEAQ (reference sequence). With 4 bases clipped from V and 1 base from J, the junction kept 4 bases outside the gene matches. The CDR3, as DNA: TGTGCCAGCAGCTCACAGGGGTTTTCCTACGAGCAGTACTTC. This gives the protein CASSSQGFSYEQYF.

The V gene is TRBV11-2, the J gene TRBJ2-3; D is unclear. Germline lookup yields CDR1 SGHAT and CDR2 FQNNGV. The V end lost 3 bases, the J end lost 2 bases, and 6 bases lay between the germline ends. The CDR3 sequence is 13 residues long. DNA for the CDR3: TGTGCCAGCAGCTTTTTCCTCACAGATACGCAGTATTTT. Translated: CASSFFLTDTQYF.

This clonotype showed up just a few times. The CDR3 is CSVRTGVEAKNIQYF. DNA of the CDR3: TGCAGCGTCCGGACAGGGGTTGAGGCCAAAAACATTCAGTACTTC. J is TRBJ2-4 and V is TRBV29-1, with 9 bases fitting TRBD1. The CDR3 extends over 15 amino acids. V shed 6 bases and J 1 base; nucleotides not matched to a gene: 7. Germline V gene data show CDR1 as SQVTM and CDR2 as ANQGSEA.

At least ten counts were recorded for this clonotype. This chain joins TRBV5-1 and TRBJ2-2; perhaps D is TRBD1 or TRBD2 (5 bases each). V lost 0 bases to trimming and J lost 4 bases, with 19 bases between them. This CDR3 has 18 amino acids. Germline V lookup: CDR1 SGHRS, CDR2 YFSETQ. The CDR3 spells CASSLALFRDPSTGELFF. The CDR3 DNA follows: TGCGCCAGCAGCTTGGCTCTTTTCAGGGACCCGAGCACCGGGGAGCTGTTTTTT. Full variable domain (remainder filled in from reference TRBV5-1 and TRBJ2-2): KAGVTQTPRYLIKTRGQQVTLSCSPISGHRSVSWYQQTPGQGLQFLFEYFSETQRNKGNFPGRFSGRQFSNSRSEMNVSTLELGDSALYLCASSLALFRDPSTGELFFGEGSRLTVL.

V and J are TRBV10-3 and TRBJ1-1; D gene ambiguous. Germline CDR1 is ENHRY and CDR2 is SYGVKD. V lost 0 bases and J lost 3, with 5 bases in between. The CDR3 spans 13 residues. CDR3 in amino acids: CAISESPDTEAFF. CDR3 bases: TGTGCCATCAGTGAGTCGCCAGACACTGAAGCTTTCTTT.

The chain is built from TRBV20-1 and TRBJ1-6, with no clear D. The V gene's germline CDR1 is DFQATT and CDR2 SNEGSKA (reference sequence). CDR3 length: 13 residues. Trimming took off 4 bases at V and 8 bases at J, with 12 bases between the two ends. The CDR3 sequence: CSATRGLDSPLHF. CDR3 coding DNA: TGCAGTGCTACTCGAGGGTTGGATTCACCCCTCCACTTT.

Only a few counts were recorded for this clonotype. This chain connects TRBV7-9 to TRBJ1-1; 8 bases are shared with TRBD1. Germline values: CDR1 SEHNR, CDR2 FQNEAQ (reference sequence). With 5 bases clipped from V and 3 bases from J, the junction kept 8 bases outside the gene matches. This CDR3 is built from 15 residues. In DNA, the CDR3 is TGTGCCAGCAGCCCCTTTAACAGGGGGGACACTGAAGCTTTCTTT. Translating it yields CASSPFNRGDTEAFF.

This clonotype was seen more than once but under ten times. The chain joins TRBV2 to TRBJ2-3, with a weak D call TRBD2 (6 bases). Germline V gene lookup returns CDR1 SNHLY and CDR2 FYNNEI. The CDR3 is 18 residues long. The DNA of the CDR3 is TGTGTCCAGTTAGCGCCAGCAGTGTATGGGGAGGTCACAGATACGCAGTATTTT. Translating gives CVQLAPAVYGEVTDTQYF.

This clonotype was recorded a few times. The chain recombines TRBV3-1 with TRBJ2-1; 12 nucleotides match TRBD2. Germline V gene lookup returns CDR1 LGHDT and CDR2 YNNKEL (reference sequence). This CDR3 contains 16 residues. V shed 0 bases and J 11 bases; nucleotides not matched to a gene: 8. The CDR3 nucleotides read TGTGCCAGCAGCCAAGATCGTACTAGCGGGAGGATTCAGCAGTTCTTC. It translates to CASSQDRTSGRIQQFF.